The sample holds one count of the clone carrying this T cell receptor (beta chain). Its antigen is undetermined. Second-dose timings of about 4 or about 12 weeks were pooled. Data came from immunoSEQ multiplex PCR; TCRdb stores just in-frame clones and leaves some out. The profile shows around 130,000 clones, roughly 86% of them singletons. The data were taken from a study of T cell responses to AZD1222 COVID-19 vaccine. Notes on the study in general: Across spike, vaccine-associated CD4 TCRs were found, dominant at 160-218 and 743-854. Among AZD1222 vaccinees, only 5 to 7 were seropositive at baseline.

The CDR3 runs 16 residues. V gave up 1 base and J gave up 0 bases, with 11 bases separating them. Germline V gene data show CDR1 as LGHDT and CDR2 as YNNKEL (reference sequence). This rearrangement joins TRBV3-1 (or the pseudogene TRBV3-2) to TRBJ2-3; tentatively, D is TRBD2 (6 bases). The sequence was collected from an adult who received the AZD1222 COVID-19 vaccine. The sequencing used peripheral blood, collected 28 days after the second AZD1222 dose. The CDR3 is CASSQAPEGSTDTQYF. CDR3 in DNA: TGTGCCAGCAGCCAAGCGCCGGAGGGTAGCACAGATACGCAGTATTTT.